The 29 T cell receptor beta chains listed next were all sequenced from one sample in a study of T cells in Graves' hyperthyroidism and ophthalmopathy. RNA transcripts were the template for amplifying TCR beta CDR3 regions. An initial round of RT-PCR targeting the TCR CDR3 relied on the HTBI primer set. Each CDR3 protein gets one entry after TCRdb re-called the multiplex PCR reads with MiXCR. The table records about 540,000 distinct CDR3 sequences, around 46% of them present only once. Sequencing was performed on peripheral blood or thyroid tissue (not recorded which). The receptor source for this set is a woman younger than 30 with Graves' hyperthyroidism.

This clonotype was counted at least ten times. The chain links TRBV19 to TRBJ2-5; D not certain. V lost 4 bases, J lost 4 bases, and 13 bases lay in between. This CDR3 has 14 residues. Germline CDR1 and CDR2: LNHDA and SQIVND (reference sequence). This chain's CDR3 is CASSNLAVGETQYF. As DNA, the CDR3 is TGTGCCAGTAGTAATCTGGCGGTCGGAGAGACCCAGTACTTC.

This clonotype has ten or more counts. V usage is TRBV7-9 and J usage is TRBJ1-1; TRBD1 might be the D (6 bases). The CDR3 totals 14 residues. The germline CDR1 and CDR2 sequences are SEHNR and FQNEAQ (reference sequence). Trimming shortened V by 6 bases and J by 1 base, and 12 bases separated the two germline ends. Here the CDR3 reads CASSPGAGNTEAFF. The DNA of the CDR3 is TGTGCCAGCAGTCCGGGGGCAGGGAACACTGAAGCTTTCTTT.

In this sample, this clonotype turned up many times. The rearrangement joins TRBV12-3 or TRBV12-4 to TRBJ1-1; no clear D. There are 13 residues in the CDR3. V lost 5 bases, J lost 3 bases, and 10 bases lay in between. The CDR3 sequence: CASSKGKDTEAFF. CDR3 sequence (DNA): TGTGCCAGCAGTAAAGGGAAGGACACTGAAGCTTTCTTT.

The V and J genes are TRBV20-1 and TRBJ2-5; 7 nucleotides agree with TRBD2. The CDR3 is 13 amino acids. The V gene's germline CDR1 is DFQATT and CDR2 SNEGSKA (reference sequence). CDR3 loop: CRAGTLGGETQYF. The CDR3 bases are TGCAGGGCCGGGACTCTGGGAGGGGAGACCCAGTACTTC.

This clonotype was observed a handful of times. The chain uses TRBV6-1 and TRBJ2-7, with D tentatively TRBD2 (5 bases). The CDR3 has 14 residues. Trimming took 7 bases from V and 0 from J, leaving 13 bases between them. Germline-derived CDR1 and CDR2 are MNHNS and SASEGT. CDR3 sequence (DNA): TGTGCCAGCAAAGATAGCGCAACCTCCTACGAGCAGTACTTC. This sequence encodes CASKDSATSYEQYF.

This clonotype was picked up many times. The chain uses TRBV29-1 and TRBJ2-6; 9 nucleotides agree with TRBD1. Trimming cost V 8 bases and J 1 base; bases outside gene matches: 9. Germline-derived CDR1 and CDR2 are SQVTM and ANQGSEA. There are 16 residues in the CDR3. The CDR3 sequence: CSTGDRDLSGANVLTF. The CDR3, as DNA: TGCAGCACTGGGGACAGGGACCTATCTGGGGCCAACGTCCTGACTTTC.

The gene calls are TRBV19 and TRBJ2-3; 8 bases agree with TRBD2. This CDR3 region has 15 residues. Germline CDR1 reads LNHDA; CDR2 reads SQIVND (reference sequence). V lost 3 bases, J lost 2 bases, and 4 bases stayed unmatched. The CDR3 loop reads CASSISGMSTDTQYF. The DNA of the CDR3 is TGTGCCAGTAGTATTAGCGGGATGTCCACAGATACGCAGTATTTT. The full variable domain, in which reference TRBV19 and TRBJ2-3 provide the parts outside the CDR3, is DGGITQSPKYLFRKEGQNVTLSCEQNLNHDAMYWYRQDPGQGLRLIYYSQIVNDFQKGDIAEGYSVSREKKESFPLTVTSAQKNPTAFYLCASSISGMSTDTQYFGPGTRLTVL.

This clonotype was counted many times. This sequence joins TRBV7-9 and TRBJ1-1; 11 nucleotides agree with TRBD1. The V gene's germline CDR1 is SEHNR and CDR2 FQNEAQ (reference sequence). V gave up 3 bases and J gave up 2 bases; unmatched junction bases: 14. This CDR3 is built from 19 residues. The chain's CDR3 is CASSFKTGTGGRGNTEAFF. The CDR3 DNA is TGTGCCAGCAGCTTTAAGACCGGGACAGGGGGTAGGGGTAACACTGAAGCTTTCTTT. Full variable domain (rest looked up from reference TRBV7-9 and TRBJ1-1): DTGVSQNPRHKITKRGQNVTFRCDPISEHNRLYWYRQTLGQGPEFLTYFQNEAQLEKSRLLSDRFSAERPKGSFSTLEIQRTEQGDSAMYLCASSFKTGTGGRGNTEAFFGQGTRLTVV.

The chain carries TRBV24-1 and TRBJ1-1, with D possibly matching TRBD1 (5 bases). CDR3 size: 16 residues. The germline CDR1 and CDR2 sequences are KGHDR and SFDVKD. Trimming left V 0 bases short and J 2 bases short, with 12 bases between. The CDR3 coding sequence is TGTGCCACCAGTGATTTGACTAGCGGGACCAACACTGAAGCTTTCTTT. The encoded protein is CATSDLTSGTNTEAFF.

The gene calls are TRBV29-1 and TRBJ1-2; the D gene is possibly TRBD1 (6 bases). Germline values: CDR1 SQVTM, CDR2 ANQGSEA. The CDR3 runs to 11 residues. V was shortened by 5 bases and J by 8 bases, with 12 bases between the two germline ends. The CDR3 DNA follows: TGCAGCGTTCAGGGACAAGTAGGCTACACCTTC. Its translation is CSVQGQVGYTF.

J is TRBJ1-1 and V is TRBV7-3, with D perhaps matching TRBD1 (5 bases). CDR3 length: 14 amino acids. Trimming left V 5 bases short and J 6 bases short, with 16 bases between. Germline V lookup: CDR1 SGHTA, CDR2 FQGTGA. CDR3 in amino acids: CASSQGYSPAEAFF. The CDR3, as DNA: TGTGCCAGCAGCCAGGGCTACAGTCCGGCTGAAGCTTTCTTT.

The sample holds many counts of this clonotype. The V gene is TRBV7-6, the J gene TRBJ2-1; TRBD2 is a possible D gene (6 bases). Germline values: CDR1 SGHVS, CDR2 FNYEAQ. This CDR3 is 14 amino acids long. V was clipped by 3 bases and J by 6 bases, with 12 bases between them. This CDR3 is CASSFAGGGNEQFF. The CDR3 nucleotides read TGTGCCAGCAGCTTTGCTGGGGGAGGCAATGAGCAGTTCTTC.

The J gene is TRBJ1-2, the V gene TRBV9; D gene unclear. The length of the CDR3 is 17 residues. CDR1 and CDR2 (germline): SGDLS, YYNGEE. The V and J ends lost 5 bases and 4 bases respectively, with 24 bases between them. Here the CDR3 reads CASRLGGVQVSTYGYTF. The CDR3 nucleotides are TGTGCCAGCAGATTGGGAGGCGTACAAGTTTCAACCTATGGCTACACCTTC. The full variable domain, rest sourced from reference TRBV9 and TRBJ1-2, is DSGVTQTPKHLITATGQRVTLRCSPRSGDLSVYWYQQSLDQGLQFLIQYYNGEERAKGNILERFSAQQFPDLHSELNLSSLELGDSALYFCASRLGGVQVSTYGYTFGSGTRLTVV.

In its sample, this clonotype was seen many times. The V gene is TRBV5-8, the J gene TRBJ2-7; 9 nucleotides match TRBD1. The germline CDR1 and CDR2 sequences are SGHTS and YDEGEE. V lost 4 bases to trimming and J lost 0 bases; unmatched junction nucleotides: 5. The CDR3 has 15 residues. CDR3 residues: CASSLPGQGSYEQYF. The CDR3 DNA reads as TGTGCCAGCAGCCTACCGGGACAGGGCTCCTACGAGCAGTACTTC.

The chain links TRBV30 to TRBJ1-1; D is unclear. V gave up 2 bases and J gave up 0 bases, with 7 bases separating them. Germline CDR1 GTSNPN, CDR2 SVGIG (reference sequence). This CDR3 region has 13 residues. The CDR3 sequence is CAWSPTVNTEAFF. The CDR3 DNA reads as TGTGCCTGGAGTCCTACAGTGAACACTGAAGCTTTCTTT.

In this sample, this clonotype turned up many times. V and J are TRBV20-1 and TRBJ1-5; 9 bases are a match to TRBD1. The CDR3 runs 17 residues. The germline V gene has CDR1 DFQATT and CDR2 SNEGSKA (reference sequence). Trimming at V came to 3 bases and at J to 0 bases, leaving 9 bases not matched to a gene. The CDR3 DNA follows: TGCAGTGCTAGCCCCCACCGGGACAGGGCTAGCAATCAGCCCCAGCATTTT. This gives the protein CSASPHRDRASNQPQHF.

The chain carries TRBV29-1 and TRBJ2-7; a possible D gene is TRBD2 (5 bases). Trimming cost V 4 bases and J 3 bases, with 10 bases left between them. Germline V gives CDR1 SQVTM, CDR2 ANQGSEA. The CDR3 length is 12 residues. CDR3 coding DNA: TGCAGCGTTGGTGACTATGGCTACGAGCAGTACTTC. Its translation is CSVGDYGYEQYF.

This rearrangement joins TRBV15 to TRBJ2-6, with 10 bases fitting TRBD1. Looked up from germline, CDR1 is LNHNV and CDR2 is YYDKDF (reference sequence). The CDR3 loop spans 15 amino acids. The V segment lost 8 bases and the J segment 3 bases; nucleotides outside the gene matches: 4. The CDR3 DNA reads TGTGCCACCCGCTGGGACAGGGGTGGGGCCAACGTCCTGACTTTC. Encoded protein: CATRWDRGGANVLTF.

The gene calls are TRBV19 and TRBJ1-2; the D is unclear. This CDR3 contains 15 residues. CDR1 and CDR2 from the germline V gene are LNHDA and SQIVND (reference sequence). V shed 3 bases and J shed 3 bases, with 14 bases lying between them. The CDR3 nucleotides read TGTGCCAGTAGTATTTCCCAAGGAACATACTATGGCTACACCTTC. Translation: CASSISQGTYYGYTF.

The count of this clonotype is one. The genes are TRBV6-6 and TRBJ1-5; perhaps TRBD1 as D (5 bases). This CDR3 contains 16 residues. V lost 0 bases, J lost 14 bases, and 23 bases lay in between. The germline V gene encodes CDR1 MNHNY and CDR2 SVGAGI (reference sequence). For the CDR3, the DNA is TGTGCCAGCAGTTACTCACCGGGACTAGCGGGGATCTACGAGCATTTT. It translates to CASSYSPGLAGIYEHF.

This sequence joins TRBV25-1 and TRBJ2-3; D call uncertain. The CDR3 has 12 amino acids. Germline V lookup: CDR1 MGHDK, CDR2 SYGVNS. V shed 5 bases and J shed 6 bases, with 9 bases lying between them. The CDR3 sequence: CASSSLWDTQYF. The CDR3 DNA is TGTGCCAGCAGTTCCCTGTGGGATACGCAGTATTTT.

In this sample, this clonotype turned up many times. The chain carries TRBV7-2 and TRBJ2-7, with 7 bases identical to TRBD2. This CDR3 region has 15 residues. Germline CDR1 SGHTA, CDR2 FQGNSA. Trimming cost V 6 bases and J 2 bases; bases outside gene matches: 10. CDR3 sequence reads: CASSPWGGNAYEQYF. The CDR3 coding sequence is TGTGCCAGCAGTCCATGGGGGGGGAACGCCTACGAGCAGTACTTC.

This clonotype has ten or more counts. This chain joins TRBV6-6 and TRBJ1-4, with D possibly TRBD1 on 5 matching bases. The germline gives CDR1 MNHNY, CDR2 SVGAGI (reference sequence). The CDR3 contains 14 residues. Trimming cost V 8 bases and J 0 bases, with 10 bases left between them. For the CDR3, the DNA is TGTGCCAGCCGAGCACAGGCAACTAATGAAAAACTGTTTTTT. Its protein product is CASRAQATNEKLFF.

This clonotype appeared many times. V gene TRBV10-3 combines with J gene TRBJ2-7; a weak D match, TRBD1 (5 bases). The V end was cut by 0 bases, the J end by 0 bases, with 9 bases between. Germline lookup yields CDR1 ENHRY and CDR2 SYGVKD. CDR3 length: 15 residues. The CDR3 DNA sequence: TGTGCCATCAGTGAGTCGATGGACAACTCCTACGAGCAGTACTTC. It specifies CAISESMDNSYEQYF.

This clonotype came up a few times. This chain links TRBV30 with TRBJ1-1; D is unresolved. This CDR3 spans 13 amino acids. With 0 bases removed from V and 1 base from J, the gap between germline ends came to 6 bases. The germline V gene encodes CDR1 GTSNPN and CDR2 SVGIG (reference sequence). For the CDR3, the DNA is TGTGCCTGGAGTGTCGCCCGGAACACTGAAGCTTTCTTT. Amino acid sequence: CAWSVARNTEAFF.

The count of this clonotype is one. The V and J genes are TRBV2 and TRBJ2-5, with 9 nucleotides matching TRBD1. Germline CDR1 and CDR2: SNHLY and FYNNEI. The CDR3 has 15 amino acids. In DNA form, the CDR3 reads TGTGCTAGACCGGGACAGGGAGGACTAGGAGAGACCCAGTACTTC. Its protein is CARPGQGGLGETQYF.

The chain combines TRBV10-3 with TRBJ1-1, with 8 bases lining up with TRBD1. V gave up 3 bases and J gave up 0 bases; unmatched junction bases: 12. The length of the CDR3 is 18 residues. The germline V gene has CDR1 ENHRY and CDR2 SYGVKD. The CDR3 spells CAISDYSRTGIMNTEAFF. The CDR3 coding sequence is TGTGCCATCAGTGACTACTCTAGGACAGGGATCATGAACACTGAAGCTTTCTTT.

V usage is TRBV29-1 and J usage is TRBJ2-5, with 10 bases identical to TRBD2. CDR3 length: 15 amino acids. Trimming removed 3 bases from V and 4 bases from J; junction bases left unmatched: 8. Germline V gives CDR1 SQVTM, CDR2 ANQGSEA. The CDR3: CSVEASGRRRETQYF. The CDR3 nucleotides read TGCAGCGTTGAGGCTAGCGGGAGAAGAAGAGAGACCCAGTACTTC.

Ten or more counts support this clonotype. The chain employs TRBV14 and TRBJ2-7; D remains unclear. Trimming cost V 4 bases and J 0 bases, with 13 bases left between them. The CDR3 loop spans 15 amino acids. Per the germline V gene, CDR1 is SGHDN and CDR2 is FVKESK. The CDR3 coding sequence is TGTGCCAGCAGCCCTGTTGATGGGTCCTCCTACGAGCAGTACTTC. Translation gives CASSPVDGSSYEQYF.